Included here is one TCR beta chain sequence, with context. This specimen comes from a study of blood T cell repertoires in COVID-19. Looked up from germline, CDR1 is KGHSH and CDR2 is LQKENI. Trimming cost V 3 bases and J 8 bases, with 12 bases left between them. The CDR3 extends over 13 amino acids. TCRdb's copy holds only in-frame clones and misses some; the assay was immunoSEQ multiplex PCR. The data show 100,000 or so clones, roughly 77% seen once. Sequenced: peripheral blood. This receptor was obtained from a human donor in a cohort sampled during active COVID-19. The chain is built from TRBV18 and TRBJ2-3, with unresolved D. DNA of the CDR3: TGTGCCAGCTCACCGCCAGCCTCAGGTACGCAGTATTTT. It encodes CASSPPASGTQYF.